This T cell receptor beta chain stems from a study of blood T cell repertoires in COVID-19. Study information: The United States, Italy and Spain supplied acute and convalescent COVID-19 samples. Sample material is recorded as cDNA or gDNA derived from T cells, B-cell-depleted T cells, or PBMCs.

In the study's own analysis: How many nucleated cells were present was estimated from reference gene primer amplification. Sequencing was performed with immunoSEQ multiplex PCR; in TCRdb, only in-frame clones are kept and a portion is missing. That table supplies the V and J calls and clone size; D and trimming were determined from the DNA. The sample lists around 150,000 clones, around 74% occurring once. Germline V gene data show CDR1 as LNHDA and CDR2 as SQIVND (reference sequence). CDR3 length equals 14 residues. V shed 3 bases and J shed 3 bases, with 12 bases lying between them. V is TRBV19 and J is TRBJ2-7, with a possible D match to TRBD1 (5 bases). Sample: peripheral blood. The clonotype was recovered from a woman aged 80 or over with acute or convalescent COVID-19. The CDR3 sequence: CASSMLGVGYEQYF. In nucleotides, the CDR3 is TGTGCCAGTAGTATGTTAGGGGTGGGCTACGAGCAGTACTTC.